The 23 T cell receptor beta chains listed next were all sequenced from one sample in a study of shared clonotypes between healthy human individuals. Cells designated naive CD8 were CD45RO-negative and were positively selected for CCR7, with terminally differentiated effector memory CD45RA+ cells excluded. Using immunoSEQ multiplex PCR, the repertoire was profiled, and TCRdb retains in-frame clones only, with some absent. The table includes hundreds of thousands of clones, approximately 96% detected once. The sample comprised naive CD8+ T cells sorted from blood. These receptors all stem from a woman in her 30s in good health.

V is TRBV27 and J is TRBJ2-3; a possible D gene is TRBD2 (6 bases). The CDR3 extends over 16 amino acids. Trimming removed 6 bases at V and 2 bases at J, with 18 bases between. CDR1 MNHEY and CDR2 SMNVEV come from the germline V gene (reference sequence). CDR3 nucleotide sequence: TGTGCCAGCAGCTCCTACTCGGCGGGGTACACAGATACGCAGTATTTT. It translates to CASSSYSAGYTDTQYF.

The rearrangement links TRBV27 to TRBJ2-7, with D unclear. V lost 6 bases to trimming and J lost 6 bases, with 15 bases between them. Germline CDR1 is MNHEY and CDR2 is SMNVEV (reference sequence). The CDR3 runs 13 residues. The CDR3 DNA follows: TGTGCCAGCAGAGTCAACAGTGGTGCCGAGCAGTACTTC. This sequence encodes CASRVNSGAEQYF.

V is TRBV13 and J is TRBJ1-1; no definite D call. The CDR3 is 15 amino acids. Germline-derived CDR1 and CDR2 are PRHDT and FYEKMQ (reference sequence). V was pared by 0 bases and J by 4 bases, with 12 bases between. For the CDR3, the DNA is TGTGCCAGCAGCTTAGGTGGTTTAATAACCACTGAAGCTTTCTTT. Translating gives CASSLGGLITTEAFF.

V and J are TRBV6-1 and TRBJ2-5; 11 nucleotides line up with TRBD2. J was trimmed by 3 bases and V by 6 bases; bases with no gene match: 0. This CDR3 has 13 amino acids. Germline-derived CDR1 and CDR2 are MNHNS and SASEGT. The CDR3 sequence is CASRTSGEETQYF. The CDR3 DNA is TGTGCCAGCAGGACTAGCGGGGAAGAGACCCAGTACTTC.

With respect to this clone: Other DNA sequences from this sample encode an identical CDR3 as well. The V and J genes are TRBV18 and TRBJ2-3; D not resolved. CDR1 is KGHSH, CDR2 LQKENI, per germline. V lost 2 bases and J 0 bases, leaving 0 bases between the germline ends. The CDR3 is made up of 12 amino acids. CDR3 in amino acids: CASSPSTDTQYF. Written as DNA, the CDR3 is TGTGCCAGCTCACCAAGCACAGATACGCAGTATTTT. The variable domain in full, completed from reference TRBV18 and TRBJ2-3, reads NAGVMQNPRHLVRRRGQEARLRCSPMKGHSHVYWYRQLPEEGLKFMVYLQKENIIDESGMPKERFSAEFPKEGPSILRIQQVVRGDSAAYFCASSPSTDTQYFGPGTRLTVL.

The chain joins TRBV28 to TRBJ2-7; 8 bases align to TRBD2. CDR3 size: 17 residues. Germline CDR1 MDHEN, CDR2 SYDVKM. The V segment lost 3 bases and the J segment 0 bases; nucleotides outside the gene matches: 10. The chain's CDR3 is CASSFPLGGGTSYEQYF. In DNA form, the CDR3 reads TGTGCCAGCAGTTTTCCCCTCGGGGGGGGGACCTCCTACGAGCAGTACTTC.

The chain carries TRBV6-1 and TRBJ2-4, with 10 bases matching TRBD2. V shed 3 bases, J shed 1 base, and the junction held 0 bases outside the gene matches. From germline, CDR1 is MNHNS and CDR2 SASEGT. The CDR3 loop spans 15 amino acids. CDR3 in DNA: TGTGCCAGCAGTGATAGCGGGAGGGCCAAAAACATTCAGTACTTC. Its translation: CASSDSGRAKNIQYF.

V is TRBV30 and J is TRBJ2-5, with 7 bases matching TRBD2. The DNA end lines up better with TRBJ2-7; the J call may be wrong. CDR3 length: 14 amino acids. Germline CDR1 GTSNPN, CDR2 SVGIG (reference sequence). CDR3 DNA: TGTGCCTTCCCCAGTCCTAGCGGAGCGTACGAGCAGTACTTC. Amino acid sequence: CAFPSPSGAYEQYF.

Written as DNA, the CDR3 is TGTGCCAGCAGTTACTCGTGGCCTAACCAAGAGACCCAGTACTTC. It is translated as CASSYSWPNQETQYF. The J gene is TRBJ2-5, the V gene TRBV6-5; D is unresolved. Looked up from germline, CDR1 is MNHEY and CDR2 is SVGAGI. Trimming took 0 bases from V and 0 from J, leaving 8 bases between them. The CDR3 is 15 residues long.

The rearrangement uses TRBV27 and TRBJ1-1; the D gene is possibly TRBD1 (6 bases). Trimming removed 6 bases at V and 1 base at J, with 18 bases between. CDR3 length: 16 amino acids. CDR1 MNHEY and CDR2 SMNVEV come from the germline V gene (reference sequence). CDR3: CASSSRQGLENTEAFF. CDR3 coding DNA: TGTGCCAGCAGCTCCCGGCAGGGGCTGGAGAACACTGAAGCTTTCTTT.

The genes are TRBV11-2 and TRBJ1-3; D is uncertain. CDR3 length: 15 amino acids. The V gene lost 0 bases and the J gene lost 2 bases, with 8 bases spanning the gap. Germline V gene lookup returns CDR1 SGHAT and CDR2 FQNNGV. Here the CDR3 reads CASSLEARPGNTIYF. CDR3 sequence (DNA): TGTGCCAGCAGCTTAGAGGCGAGACCTGGAAACACCATATATTTT. The full variable domain, in which reference TRBV11-2 and TRBJ1-3 provide the parts outside the CDR3, is EAGVAQSPRYKIIEKRQSVAFWCNPISGHATLYWYQQILGQGPKLLIQFQNNGVVDDSQLPKDRFSAERLKGVDSTLKIQPAKLEDSAVYLCASSLEARPGNTIYFGEGSWLTVV.

The chain links TRBV11-2 to TRBJ1-3; D is possibly TRBD1 (5 bases). In germline, CDR1 is SGHAT, CDR2 FQNNGV. V lost 5 bases, J lost 0 bases, and 8 bases lay in between. The CDR3 length is 14 residues. The CDR3 coding sequence is TGTGCCAGCAGCCGGACAACCTCTGGAAACACCATATATTTT. This translates into CASSRTTSGNTIYF.

In nucleotides, the CDR3 is TGTGCCAGCAGCTTGGAAGCGGGCAACACAGATACGCAGTATTTT. It yields the protein CASSLEAGNTDTQYF. V is TRBV5-4 and J is TRBJ2-3; D is possibly TRBD2 (6 bases). Germline V gene data show CDR1 as SGHNT and CDR2 as YYREEE (reference sequence). Trimming left V 0 bases short and J 2 bases short, with 10 bases between. The CDR3 totals 15 residues.

The chain has TRBV5-1 and TRBJ1-1; D not resolved. With 2 bases removed from V and 4 bases from J, the gap between germline ends came to 9 bases. The CDR3 loop spans 13 amino acids. Germline V lookup: CDR1 SGHRS, CDR2 YFSETQ. CDR3 sequence (DNA): TGCGCCAGCAGCTTTACCGGAGGCACTGAAGCTTTCTTT. The encoded protein is CASSFTGGTEAFF.

The chain employs TRBV28 and TRBJ2-7; D might be TRBD2 (7 bases). The germline V and J ends were trimmed by 1 base and 2 bases, with 18 bases remaining between them. Looked up from germline, CDR1 is MDHEN and CDR2 is SYDVKM. The CDR3 has 17 amino acids. The CDR3 reads CASSLYPLRGQTYEQYF. The CDR3 nucleotides are TGTGCCAGCAGTTTATACCCACTGCGGGGGCAAACCTACGAGCAGTACTTC.

The chain carries TRBV15 and TRBJ2-2; D might be TRBD1 (6 bases). The CDR3 totals 17 residues. V lost 3 bases and J 2 bases, leaving 16 bases between the germline ends. Germline CDR1 is LNHNV and CDR2 is YYDKDF (reference sequence). CDR3 nucleotides: TGTGCCACCAGCAGTGTCTGGACAGCCGAAAACACCGGGGAGCTGTTTTTT. It yields the protein CATSSVWTAENTGELFF.

The chain couples TRBV19 to TRBJ2-1; 8 bases are a match to TRBD2. The germline V gene encodes CDR1 LNHDA and CDR2 SQIVND (reference sequence). This CDR3 is built from 17 residues. V lost 8 bases and J lost 2; bases outside the gene matches: 14. The CDR3 bases are TGTGCCAGTCATCTCCGCGGTAGCGGGATAACCTACAATGAGCAGTTCTTC. Protein sequence: CASHLRGSGITYNEQFF.

The chain is built from TRBV7-8 and TRBJ2-5, with TRBD1 matching 8 bases. CDR3 length: 15 residues. Germline CDR1 and CDR2: SGHVS and FQNEAQ. V shed 5 bases and J 3 bases; nucleotides not matched to a gene: 8. CDR3 loop: CASSPLSDREETQYF. The DNA for the CDR3 is TGTGCCAGCAGCCCATTATCGGACAGGGAAGAGACCCAGTACTTC.

The chain has TRBV27 and TRBJ2-7; 7 nucleotides agree with TRBD2. Germline trimming cut 6 bases from V and 3 bases from J; bases unmatched to any gene: 8. The CDR3 has 14 amino acids. Per germline, CDR1 MNHEY and CDR2 SMNVEV (reference sequence). The CDR3 protein is CASSPREAFYEQYF. CDR3 nucleotide sequence: TGTGCCAGCAGCCCCCGGGAGGCCTTCTACGAGCAGTACTTC.

This clone was counted a few times. This sequence joins TRBV6-1 and TRBJ1-1; D is undetermined. Deletions cut 2 bases from V and 4 bases from J, with 5 bases between. Germline CDR1 and CDR2: MNHNS and SASEGT. The CDR3 has 12 residues. In DNA, the CDR3 is TGTGCCAGCAGTGAATCGATCACTGAAGCTTTCTTT. Translating it yields CASSESITEAFF.

The chain combines TRBV19 with TRBJ1-5; 7 bases are a match to TRBD1. Germline V gene lookup returns CDR1 LNHDA and CDR2 SQIVND (reference sequence). Trimming removed 4 bases from V and 6 bases from J; junction bases left unmatched: 9. CDR3 length: 15 residues. The CDR3 loop is CASSTNRGFAQPQHF. The CDR3 region has the DNA TGTGCCAGTAGTACTAACAGGGGTTTTGCTCAGCCCCAGCATTTT.

The chain joins TRBV6-1 to TRBJ1-1; 9 bases match TRBD1. J gave up 4 bases and V 5 bases, and 8 bases lay outside the gene matches. The CDR3 has 15 residues. Germline CDR1 and CDR2: MNHNS and SASEGT. The CDR3 coding sequence is TGTGCCAGCAGTTTCCTTGGGACAGGGCTCACTGAAGCTTTCTTT. Its protein is CASSFLGTGLTEAFF.

This chain links TRBV2 with TRBJ1-1; D is perhaps TRBD1 (5 bases). Germline CDR1 is SNHLY and CDR2 is FYNNEI. Trimming shortened V by 8 bases and J by 0 bases, and 7 bases separated the two germline ends. There are 12 residues in the CDR3. DNA of the CDR3: TGTGCCAGCCCAGGGTTGAACACTGAAGCTTTCTTT. This translates into CASPGLNTEAFF.